This TCR beta chain appears in the sequencing data of a study of blood T cell repertoires in COVID-19. About the research overall: The cDNA or gDNA used as material had been derived from T cells, B-cell-depleted T cells, or PBMCs.

V lost 6 bases and J lost 9, with 24 bases in between. In germline, CDR1 is LNHDA, CDR2 SQIVND (reference sequence). CDR3 length: 17 residues. Source study methods: Amplified reference gene primers provided the basis for estimating nucleated cell counts. TCRdb keeps only in-frame clones here, not all; method: immunoSEQ multiplex PCR. V, J and clone size are taken as reported in that table, and D and trimming were inferred from the DNA itself. Among 300,000 or so clones, 75% to 90% were seen once, and the ten largest hold 3.7%. This clonotype originated in a woman between 40 and 50 years old with acute or convalescent COVID-19. The chain combines TRBV19 with TRBJ1-6; TRBD1 might be the D (6 bases). Sequenced: peripheral blood. The CDR3: CASSPRSVAGAGSPLHF. For the CDR3, the DNA is TGTGCCAGTAGCCCAAGGAGTGTGGCAGGGGCGGGTTCACCCCTCCACTTT.